What follows are 25 T cell receptor beta chains derived from one specimen sequenced in a study of CD8 T cells in ankylosing spondylitis. TCRdb redid the calling of the 5' RACE reads with MiXCR, one entry per CDR3 protein. The table records about 250,000 distinct CDR3 sequences, roughly a third of them present only once. The sequenced material came from blood, either unsorted or a sorted T cell fraction (not recorded which). Source of these receptors: a male donor with ankylosing spondylitis or in good health (not recorded which).

The rearrangement uses TRBV14 and TRBJ2-7, with D uncertain. CDR1 and CDR2 from the germline V gene are SGHDN and FVKESK. V dropped 0 bases and J dropped 5 bases, with 8 bases sitting between them. The CDR3 runs 13 residues. The CDR3 coding sequence is TGTGCCAGCAGCCAAGACGTCCGAGACGAGCAGTACTTC. Translated: CASSQDVRDEQYF.

The chain uses TRBV29-1 and TRBJ1-2; D remains ambiguous. Germline CDR1 reads SQVTM; CDR2 reads ANQGSEA. V lost 7 bases and J 8 bases, leaving 14 bases between the germline ends. The CDR3 runs 11 residues. CDR3 sequence reads: CSASGLGGYTF. The DNA of the CDR3 is TGCAGCGCATCCGGACTCGGGGGCTACACCTTC.

The J gene is TRBJ2-5, the V gene TRBV6-5; TRBD1 is a possible D gene (5 bases). The CDR3 is made up of 15 amino acids. CDR1 MNHEY and CDR2 SVGAGI come from the germline V gene. The V end lost 4 bases, the J end lost 3 bases, and 15 bases lay between the germline ends. The CDR3 bases are TGTGCCAGCAGTTCCTTGCAGGGCCGAGAAGAGACCCAGTACTTC. This sequence encodes CASSSLQGREETQYF.

The J gene is TRBJ2-7, the V gene TRBV9; D is possibly TRBD1 or TRBD2 (6 bases each). Deletions cut 3 bases from V and 3 bases from J, with 13 bases between. CDR1 and CDR2 (germline): SGDLS, YYNGEE. The CDR3 is made up of 14 amino acids. Written as DNA, the CDR3 is TGTGCCAGCAGCGAAGGGGGGCTCCTCTACGAGCAGTACTTC. Amino acids: CASSEGGLLYEQYF. Full variable domain (rest looked up from reference TRBV9 and TRBJ2-7): DSGVTQTPKHLITATGQRVTLRCSPRSGDLSVYWYQQSLDQGLQFLIQYYNGEERAKGNILERFSAQQFPDLHSELNLSSLELGDSALYFCASSEGGLLYEQYFGPGTRLTVT.

The CDR3: CASSLGGLIQETQYF. Here the CDR3 DNA reads TGTGCCAGCAGCTTAGGTGGGCTAATACAAGAGACCCAGTACTTC. V is TRBV7-2 and J is TRBJ2-5; D gene uncertain. Per the germline V gene, CDR1 is SGHTA and CDR2 is FQGNSA. This CDR3 is 15 amino acids long. Between the trimmed V and J ends, which lost 1 base and 2 bases, there was a span of 11 bases.

This rearrangement joins TRBV4-1 to TRBJ2-3; weak D call: TRBD1 (6 bases). Germline values: CDR1 MGHRA, CDR2 YSYEKL. With 0 bases removed from V and 6 bases from J, the gap between germline ends came to 13 bases. This CDR3 region has 15 residues. DNA of the CDR3: TGCGCCAGCAGCCAAGATCCCAGGGGTGGGGATACGCAGTATTTT. Translating it yields CASSQDPRGGDTQYF.

This clonotype was picked up a small number of times. The V and J genes are TRBV20-1 and TRBJ2-7, with TRBD1 as a possible D gene (5 bases). The germline gives CDR1 DFQATT, CDR2 SNEGSKA (reference sequence). This CDR3 region has 13 residues. V gave up 0 bases and J gave up 11 bases, with 17 bases separating them. For the CDR3, the DNA is TGCAGTGCTAGAGATCTCGGCAGGGCCCCGGAGTACTTC. This sequence encodes CSARDLGRAPEYF.

The sample holds a few counts of this clonotype. This rearrangement joins TRBV10-3 to TRBJ2-1, with 7 bases that match TRBD2. This CDR3 spans 18 amino acids. With V trimmed by 3 bases and J by 0 bases, 11 bases remained unmatched. Germline CDR1 is ENHRY and CDR2 is SYGVKD. CDR3 nucleotides: TGTGCCATCAGTGAAGGTTATAGCGGGTCGAGCTCCTACAATGAGCAGTTCTTC. Translating it yields CAISEGYSGSSSYNEQFF.

The chain recombines TRBV29-1 with TRBJ1-2; D possibly corresponds to TRBD1 (5 bases). Trimming pared 8 bases from V and 2 bases from J, leaving 9 bases between. This CDR3 comprises 11 residues. The germline V gene has CDR1 SQVTM and CDR2 ANQGSEA. CDR3 sequence: CSFRQNYGYTF. Here the CDR3 DNA reads TGCAGCTTTCGACAGAACTATGGCTACACCTTC.

This clonotype has a handful of counts. V is TRBV5-6 and J is TRBJ1-6; unclear D gene. The CDR3 has 13 residues. V was shortened by 0 bases and J by 14 bases, with 12 bases between the two germline ends. Germline CDR1 SGHDT, CDR2 YYEEEE. CDR3 nucleotide sequence: TGTGCCAGCAGCTTGGTTGTAACGGGGACCCTCCACTTT. Translation: CASSLVVTGTLHF.

The chain joins TRBV12-3 or TRBV12-4 to TRBJ2-1; 9 bases are a match to TRBD2. V trimming: 5 bases; J trimming: 9 bases; junction bases outside the gene matches: 8. The CDR3 has 14 amino acids. For the CDR3, the DNA is TGTGCCAGCAGTAAGGGACTAGCTTTGGGTGAGCAGTTCTTC. It is translated as CASSKGLALGEQFF.

This rearrangement joins TRBV7-7 to TRBJ2-5; D remains unclear. V lost 5 bases and J 7 bases, leaving 14 bases between the germline ends. The CDR3 is 13 amino acids. Germline V gene data show CDR1 as SSHAT and CDR2 as FNYEAQ (reference sequence). This chain's CDR3 is CASSPDPFGTQYF. Written as DNA, the CDR3 is TGTGCCAGCAGCCCCGACCCTTTTGGGACCCAGTACTTC.

This clonotype was seen a handful of times. The chain joins TRBV5-1 to TRBJ2-5; unclear D gene. CDR3 length: 13 residues. Germline V gene sequence: CDR1 SGHRS, CDR2 YFSETQ. V lost 4 bases to trimming and J lost 2 bases, with 9 bases between them. The CDR3 DNA reads as TGCGCCAGCAGCCTTCAATCACAAGAGACCCAGTACTTC. It translates to CASSLQSQETQYF.

This clonotype was seen a handful of times. The chain recombines TRBV20-1 with TRBJ1-1, with D maybe TRBD1 (6 bases). Germline V gives CDR1 DFQATT, CDR2 SNEGSKA (reference sequence). V lost 0 bases, J lost 1 base, and 9 bases lay in between. The CDR3 sequence is 14 residues long. The CDR3 loop is CSARDGGANTEAFF. DNA for the CDR3: TGCAGTGCTAGAGATGGGGGGGCGAACACTGAAGCTTTCTTT.

The CDR3 DNA is TGCAGCGCGACCGGGAACTACAATGAGCAGTTCTTC. The encoded protein is CSATGNYNEQFF. The chain employs TRBV29-1 and TRBJ2-1; D possibly corresponds to TRBD2 (5 bases). Trimming removed 7 bases from V and 3 bases from J, with 10 bases in between. CDR3 length: 12 amino acids. CDR1 and CDR2 (germline): SQVTM, ANQGSEA.

The chain employs TRBV30 and TRBJ2-3; perhaps TRBD2 as D (5 bases). Germline V gene data show CDR1 as GTSNPN and CDR2 as SVGIG (reference sequence). CDR3 length: 14 residues. The ends were cut back, 2 bases at V and 6 bases at J, with 15 bases in the middle. CDR3 nucleotide sequence: TGTGCCTGGAGTCCGGGCGGGCTAGCTGATACGCAGTATTTT. Amino acid sequence: CAWSPGGLADTQYF. The full variable domain, in which reference TRBV30 and TRBJ2-3 provide the parts outside the CDR3, is SQTIHQWPATLVQPVGSPLSLECTVEGTSNPNLYWYRQAAGRGLQLLFYSVGIGQISSEVPQNLSASRPQDRQFILSSKKLLLSDSGFYLCAWSPGGLADTQYFGPGTRLTVL.

In DNA form, the CDR3 reads TGCGCCAGCAGCTATTCTGGGACTAGCGAGGATACGCAGTATTTT. Translating it yields CASSYSGTSEDTQYF. This chain links TRBV5-1 with TRBJ2-3; TRBD2 matches 10 bases. The V gene's germline CDR1 is SGHRS and CDR2 YFSETQ. The trim removed 3 bases at V and 6 bases at J, leaving 7 bases unmatched. This CDR3 contains 15 residues.

This clonotype has a handful of counts. This chain uses TRBV20-1 with TRBJ1-4, with D hard to call. This CDR3 is 12 amino acids long. CDR1 and CDR2 from the germline V gene are DFQATT and SNEGSKA (reference sequence). With 3 bases removed from V and 14 bases from J, the gap between germline ends came to 16 bases. CDR3 DNA: TGCAGTGCTAGGACAAGTCATAGTGTGCTGTTTTTT. Amino acids: CSARTSHSVLFF.

The chain links TRBV11-2 to TRBJ1-2, with D possibly being TRBD1 (6 bases). Trimming removed 4 bases at V and 7 bases at J, with 16 bases between. The CDR3 contains 14 residues. Per the germline V gene, CDR1 is SGHAT and CDR2 is FQNNGV. For the CDR3, the DNA is TGTGCCAGCAGCTCCTCGGCAGGGGTAGTTGGCTACACCTTC. Protein: CASSSSAGVVGYTF.

This clonotype was picked up a small number of times. This chain uses TRBV7-3 with TRBJ2-1, with TRBD2 identical over 9 bases. Losses at the gene ends were 5 bases for V and 4 bases for J; bases not matched to a gene: 6. The CDR3 is 15 amino acids. Germline V CDR1 and CDR2: SGHTA, FQGTGA. Here the CDR3 reads CASSPQAGGYNEQFF. The CDR3 DNA sequence: TGTGCCAGCAGCCCCCAGGCGGGGGGGTACAATGAGCAGTTCTTC.

This clonotype was detected only a few times. CDR3: CSARDWGLAGQETQYF. Here the CDR3 DNA reads TGCAGTGCTAGAGATTGGGGCCTAGCGGGGCAAGAGACCCAGTACTTC. The V call is TRBV20-1, the J call TRBJ2-5; TRBD2 agrees at 9 bases. CDR1 is DFQATT and CDR2 is SNEGSKA in the germline V gene (reference sequence). This CDR3 spans 16 amino acids. After removal of 0 bases from V and 2 bases from J, the junction contained 7 bases not matched to a gene.

V usage is TRBV28 and J usage is TRBJ2-7; no firm D call. The CDR3 covers 12 residues. In germline, CDR1 is MDHEN, CDR2 SYDVKM. The V end was cut by 3 bases, the J end by 2 bases, with 5 bases between. In nucleotides, the CDR3 is TGTGCCAGCAGTTTCATAGCCTACGAGCAGTACTTC. Its protein is CASSFIAYEQYF.

This clonotype was observed a handful of times. CDR3 DNA sequence: TGTGCCAGCAGTTTTCACTTGAGCTCCTACGAGCAGTACTTC. Protein: CASSFHLSSYEQYF. The rearrangement links TRBV6-5 to TRBJ2-7; D uncertain. The V end was cut by 4 bases, the J end by 0 bases, with 10 bases between. The CDR3 runs 14 residues. CDR1 is MNHEY and CDR2 is SVGAGI in the germline V gene.

This clonotype showed up just a few times. The V and J genes are TRBV5-1 and TRBJ2-3; 11 nucleotides match TRBD1. CDR3 size: 15 residues. Trimming cost V 4 bases and J 5 bases; bases outside gene matches: 6. Per the germline V gene, CDR1 is SGHRS and CDR2 is YFSETQ. In DNA, the CDR3 is TGCGCCAGCAGCCACGGACAGGGGGCCGGAGATACGCAGTATTTT. It codes for CASSHGQGAGDTQYF. Full variable domain (missing parts from reference TRBV5-1 and TRBJ2-3): KAGVTQTPRYLIKTRGQQVTLSCSPISGHRSVSWYQQTPGQGLQFLFEYFSETQRNKGNFPGRFSGRQFSNSRSEMNVSTLELGDSALYLCASSHGQGAGDTQYFGPGTRLTVL.

This clonotype has just one count. V usage is TRBV2 and J usage is TRBJ1-2; D perhaps matches TRBD1 (5 bases). The CDR3 loop spans 13 amino acids. Per germline, CDR1 SNHLY and CDR2 FYNNEI. V was pared by 2 bases and J by 7 bases, with 11 bases between. The DNA for the CDR3 is TGTGCCAGCAGTGAACCCAGGGTGGGTGGCTACACCTTC. It specifies CASSEPRVGGYTF.